This note documents a single T cell receptor (beta chain) sequence. What it binds is not known. These data come from a study of neurological immune-mediated disorders. The cDNA came from 5'RACE with 10-nucleotide random UMIs. MiXCR was run by TCRdb on the 5' RACE reads, yielding one entry per CDR3 protein. Seen here are around 50,000 distinct CDR3 sequences, roughly 24% observed once, and the top ten hold over 20%. This CDR3 has 14 amino acids. Germline V gives CDR1 DFQATT, CDR2 SNEGSKA (reference sequence). Trimming left V 3 bases short and J 0 bases short, with 9 bases between. Study results and limitations: HTLV-1-associated myelopathy displayed the greatest TCR clonal expansion, and multiple sclerosis exhibited the smallest, lower than that of healthy controls.

The receptor's source is a woman aged 70 to 79 in good health. Sequencing used PBMCs. The chain is built from TRBV20-1 and TRBJ2-1; D is perhaps TRBD2 (6 bases). CDR3 residues: CSASKDYSYNEQFF. In nucleotides, the CDR3 is TGCAGTGCTAGTAAGGACTACTCCTACAATGAGCAGTTCTTC.